This TCR beta chain was sequenced in a study of T cell repertoires in cytomegalovirus infection. The sample holds a few counts of this clonotype. Its target is unknown. Germline V gene data show CDR1 as MNHNY and CDR2 as SVGAGI (reference sequence). Trimming took 5 bases from V and 1 from J; bases not matched to a gene: 8. The CDR3 extends over 17 amino acids. Broader study findings: Identification of carriers of CMV plus the relevant HLA was achieved through cumulative public TCR beta family frequency.

In TCRdb, the reads were re-called with MiXCR into one record per CDR3 protein. Of some 220,000 distinct CDR3 sequences in the sample, approximately 40% were seen once. The specimen was CD8+ T cells from cultured PBMCs, collected from culture after CMV antigen stimulation. This receptor was obtained from a human donor in good health (CMV status not recorded). Some clones in this sample may be carry-over from other donors' samples. The chain has TRBV6-6 and TRBJ1-6, with 7 nucleotides matching TRBD1. The CDR3 sequence is CASSPYSGQSYNSPLHF. The CDR3, as DNA: TGTGCCAGCAGTCCCTACTCGGGACAGTCCTATAATTCACCCCTCCACTTT.